One sample yielded the 21 T cell receptor beta chains listed below, sequenced in a study of graft-versus-host responses after intestinal transplantation. The repertoire was sequenced with immunoSEQ multiplex PCR; TCRdb's copy has only in-frame clones and lacks some. Seen here are more than 50,000 clones, roughly 90% observed once, and the top ten hold roughly 1.7%. Both intraepithelial and lamina propria lymphocytes were released by processing graft tissue. This sample comprised ileum tissue, obtained 350 to 400 days after transplant. The receptors stem from a human patient who received an intestinal transplant, so some T cells may come from the graft donor.

The rearrangement links TRBV25-1 to TRBJ1-1; D remains unclear. This CDR3 has 15 residues. Looked up from germline, CDR1 is MGHDK and CDR2 is SYGVNS. Trimming removed 3 bases from V and 5 bases from J, with 16 bases in between. CDR3 DNA sequence: TGTGCCAGCAGTGATCCAAATCGGGGTGGGACTGAAGCTTTCTTT. Protein: CASSDPNRGGTEAFF.

The gene calls are TRBV28 and TRBJ2-1, with D perhaps TRBD2 (6 bases). The V gene's germline CDR1 is MDHEN and CDR2 SYDVKM. This CDR3 has 15 residues. Trimming took off 4 bases at V and 0 bases at J, with 10 bases between the two ends. The CDR3 DNA reads TGTGCCAGCAGTTCACTGGGAGGCTCCTACAATGAGCAGTTCTTC. This translates into CASSSLGGSYNEQFF.

The chain links TRBV28 to TRBJ2-5; D ambiguous. CDR1 is MDHEN, CDR2 SYDVKM, per germline. The CDR3 is 13 residues long. The V gene lost 0 bases and the J gene lost 6 bases, with 8 bases spanning the gap. The CDR3 nucleotides read TGTGCCAGCAGTTTATGGGGCGGTCAGACCCAGTACTTC. It is translated as CASSLWGGQTQYF.

The chain is built from TRBV29-1 and TRBJ2-5; 13 bases agree with TRBD2. The V and J ends lost 6 bases and 4 bases, in that order; junction bases with no gene match: 2. The CDR3 contains 13 residues. CDR1 SQVTM and CDR2 ANQGSEA come from the germline V gene. DNA for the CDR3: TGCAGCGTCAGACTAGCGGGAGGAGAGACCCAGTACTTC. It yields the protein CSVRLAGGETQYF.

The sample holds one count of this clone. The chain is built from TRBV4-1 and TRBJ2-5, with 10 positions matching TRBD2. The V gene's germline CDR1 is MGHRA and CDR2 YSYEKL. This CDR3 is 18 amino acids long. V was pared by 4 bases and J by 2 bases, with 13 bases of the junction left unmatched. The CDR3 nucleotides are TGCGCCAGCAGCCCACCCGCGGTAGCGGGGGGCCTACAAGAGACCCAGTACTTC. As protein: CASSPPAVAGGLQETQYF.

This clone was recorded once. This chain joins TRBV29-1 and TRBJ2-5; TRBD2 is a possible D gene (7 bases). Germline CDR1 SQVTM, CDR2 ANQGSEA. The CDR3 has 19 amino acids. With 3 bases removed from V and 3 bases from J, the gap between germline ends came to 29 bases. As DNA, the CDR3 is TGCAGCGTTGATACGGGAGATAGACCGGGACTAAGGGGGAAAGAGACCCAGTACTTC. It codes for CSVDTGDRPGLRGKETQYF.

By share of the sample, this clone is medium-sized. The junction does not match germline at one end; this may be a read error. The rearrangement uses TRBV2 and TRBJ1-4; D not certain. CDR3 length: 15 amino acids. CDR1 SNHLY and CDR2 FYNNEI come from the germline V gene. CDR3 nucleotides: TGTGCCAGCAGGGAAGGACTTGCAACTAATGAAAAACTGTTTTTT. Protein: CASREGLATNEKLFF.

V and J are TRBV6-1 and TRBJ2-5; 10 bases line up with TRBD1. The J call is in doubt because the DNA end fits TRBJ2-7 better. Germline CDR1 is MNHNS and CDR2 is SASEGT. CDR3 length: 15 residues. The DNA for the CDR3 is TGTGCCAGCAGTGGCCGGACAGGGGGACCCTACGAGCAGTACTTC. This gives the protein CASSGRTGGPYEQYF.

The rearrangement joins TRBV2 to TRBJ2-7; D gene uncertain. The germline gives CDR1 SNHLY, CDR2 FYNNEI. V was cut by 2 bases and J by 1 base, with 12 bases left in between. The CDR3 covers 15 residues. The chain's CDR3 is CASSELKSLSYEQYF. The DNA of the CDR3 is TGTGCCAGCAGTGAACTGAAGAGCCTTTCCTACGAGCAGTACTTC.

This chain uses TRBV28 with TRBJ2-3; D unresolved. V was pared by 6 bases and J by 5 bases, with 12 bases between. The germline gives CDR1 MDHEN, CDR2 SYDVKM. This CDR3 is built from 13 residues. CDR3 bases: TGTGCCAGCAGCCCAACTGTTGGAGATACGCAGTATTTT. Amino acid sequence: CASSPTVGDTQYF.

V and J are TRBV6-4 and TRBJ1-1; D is uncertain. V gave up 4 bases and J gave up 4 bases, with 10 bases separating them. This CDR3 spans 13 amino acids. The V gene's germline CDR1 is MRHNA and CDR2 SNTAGT. This CDR3 reads CASSASDITEAFF. CDR3 DNA: TGTGCCAGCAGTGCCTCTGACATCACTGAAGCTTTCTTT.

The chain is built from TRBV25-1 and TRBJ2-1, with D possibly TRBD1 on 6 matching bases. Germline-derived CDR1 and CDR2 are MGHDK and SYGVNS. Trimming pared 2 bases from V and 10 bases from J, leaving 12 bases between. The CDR3 extends over 13 amino acids. The CDR3 nucleotides read TGTGCCAGCAGTGAAATTAAAAGGGGGGAGCAGTTCTTC. Translated: CASSEIKRGEQFF.

This chain links TRBV29-1 with TRBJ1-4; possibly TRBD1 for D (6 bases). The germline V gene encodes CDR1 SQVTM and CDR2 ANQGSEA. The CDR3 spans 13 residues. The V end was cut by 4 bases, the J end by 4 bases, with 10 bases between. The CDR3 spells CSVAEGGNEKLFF. The CDR3 nucleotides are TGCAGCGTTGCGGAGGGGGGTAATGAAAAACTGTTTTTT.

The rearrangement links TRBV15 to TRBJ2-1, with a weak D call TRBD2 (6 bases). CDR1 is LNHNV, CDR2 YYDKDF, per germline (reference sequence). The CDR3 loop spans 16 amino acids. V dropped 0 bases and J dropped 5 bases, with 14 bases sitting between them. The CDR3 reads CATSRDLGIADNEQFF. As DNA, the CDR3 is TGTGCCACCAGCAGAGATCTGGGGATAGCGGACAATGAGCAGTTCTTC. The full variable domain, in which reference TRBV15 and TRBJ2-1 provide the parts outside the CDR3, is DAMVIQNPRYQVTQFGKPVTLSCSQTLNHNVMYWYQQKSSQAPKLLFHYYDKDFNNEADTPDNFQSRRPNTSFCFLDIRSPGLGDTAMYLCATSRDLGIADNEQFFGPGTRLTVL.

This clone was observed a single time. The V call is TRBV28, the J call TRBJ2-2, with D perhaps matching TRBD1 or TRBD2 (6 bases each). Germline CDR1 and CDR2: MDHEN and SYDVKM. The CDR3 is 17 amino acids. The V and J ends lost 5 bases and 2 bases respectively, with 18 bases between them. Here the CDR3 reads CASSPLEGDTNTGELFF. In DNA, the CDR3 is TGTGCCAGCAGTCCACTGGAGGGGGATACTAACACCGGGGAGCTGTTTTTT.

The CDR3 nucleotides read TGCGCCAGCAGTGAAGGGACAGGGACTGGGGCCAACGTCCTGACTTTC. It encodes CASSEGTGTGANVLTF. The chain couples TRBV10-1 to TRBJ2-6, with 9 bases identical to TRBD1. This CDR3 is 16 amino acids long. The germline V gene encodes CDR1 WNHNN and CDR2 SYGVQD (reference sequence). With V trimmed by 3 bases and J by 2 bases, 2 bases remained unmatched.

The chain combines TRBV6-5 with TRBJ2-7, with 7 positions matching TRBD2. This CDR3 is 12 amino acids long. Germline values: CDR1 MNHEY, CDR2 SVGAGI. V shed 6 bases and J 6 bases; nucleotides not matched to a gene: 5. Written as DNA, the CDR3 is TGTGCCAGCAGCCCGGGGGAGGGCGAGCAGTACTTC. Its translation: CASSPGEGEQYF.

This chain joins TRBV9 and TRBJ1-1; 12 nucleotides line up with TRBD1. Trimming took 3 bases from V and 5 from J; bases not matched to a gene: 8. CDR3 length: 16 residues. Germline CDR1 SGDLS, CDR2 YYNGEE. The CDR3 here is CASSAGTGGMRTEAFF. The CDR3 nucleotides are TGTGCCAGCAGCGCCGGGACAGGGGGCATGAGGACTGAAGCTTTCTTT.

The rearrangement joins TRBV28 to TRBJ2-2; TRBD2 matches 10 bases. With V trimmed by 6 bases and J by 5 bases, 3 bases remained unmatched. This CDR3 comprises 14 residues. The germline gives CDR1 MDHEN, CDR2 SYDVKM. Here the CDR3 reads CASSPTSGTGELFF. Here the CDR3 DNA reads TGTGCCAGCAGCCCGACTAGCGGGACCGGGGAGCTGTTTTTT.

V and J are TRBV5-1 and TRBJ2-1, with 9 bases matching TRBD2. This CDR3 comprises 15 residues. V lost 0 bases, J lost 6 bases, and 4 bases stayed unmatched. Germline V gene lookup returns CDR1 SGHRS and CDR2 YFSETQ. The CDR3 DNA is TGCGCCAGCAGCTTGGTTAGCGGGAGTTGCAATGAGCAGTTCTTC. It encodes CASSLVSGSCNEQFF.

The chain links TRBV6-5 to TRBJ2-1; 7 bases align to TRBD2. Losses at the gene ends were 5 bases for V and 4 bases for J; bases not matched to a gene: 5. This CDR3 has 14 residues. Germline loops: CDR1 MNHEY, CDR2 SVGAGI. CDR3: CASSRGLEYNEQFF. Here the CDR3 DNA reads TGTGCCAGCAGTCGAGGACTAGAATACAATGAGCAGTTCTTC.